This TCR beta chain was recorded in a study of cytomegalovirus exposure and HLA in healthy donors. Study results and limitations: Based on reports, TCR beta sequences accurately predicted HLA-A and HLA-B alleles for most subjects. TRBV6-2, TRBV6-3 and some other V segments were unresolvable in 87-base-pair reads. Among TCR beta chains, those listed as cytomegalovirus-associated numbered around 160.

The PCR made use of 60 Vbeta and 13 Jbeta primers. Sequencing used immunoSEQ multiplex PCR; TCRdb keeps in-frame clones, though not all of them. The data hold roughly 180,000 clones, with approximately 81% observed a single time. Trimming removed 3 bases at V and 2 bases at J, with 5 bases between. CDR3 length: 13 residues. Germline loops: CDR1 LGHNA, CDR2 YNFKEQ. Turning to this clone: Its antigen is unknown.

Sequencing used PBMCs. The clonotype originates from a male donor in good health and CMV-seronegative. This chain uses TRBV4-2 with TRBJ1-5; no firm D call. CDR3 DNA: TGTGCCAGCAGCCAGGCGGGCAATCAGCCCCAGCATTTT. Its translation: CASSQAGNQPQHF.